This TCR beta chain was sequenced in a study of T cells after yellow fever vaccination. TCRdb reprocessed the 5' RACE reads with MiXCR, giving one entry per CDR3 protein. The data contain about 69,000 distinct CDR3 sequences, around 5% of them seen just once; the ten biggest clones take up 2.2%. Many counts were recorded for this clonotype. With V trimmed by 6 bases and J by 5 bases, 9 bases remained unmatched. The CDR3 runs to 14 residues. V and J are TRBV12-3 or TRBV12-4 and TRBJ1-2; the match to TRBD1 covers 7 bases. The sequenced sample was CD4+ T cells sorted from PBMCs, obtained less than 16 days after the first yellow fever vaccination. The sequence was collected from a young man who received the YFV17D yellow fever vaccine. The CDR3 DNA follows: TGTGCCAGCAGCCGAGGGGGCAATATGTATGGCTACACCTTC. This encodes CASSRGGNMYGYTF.